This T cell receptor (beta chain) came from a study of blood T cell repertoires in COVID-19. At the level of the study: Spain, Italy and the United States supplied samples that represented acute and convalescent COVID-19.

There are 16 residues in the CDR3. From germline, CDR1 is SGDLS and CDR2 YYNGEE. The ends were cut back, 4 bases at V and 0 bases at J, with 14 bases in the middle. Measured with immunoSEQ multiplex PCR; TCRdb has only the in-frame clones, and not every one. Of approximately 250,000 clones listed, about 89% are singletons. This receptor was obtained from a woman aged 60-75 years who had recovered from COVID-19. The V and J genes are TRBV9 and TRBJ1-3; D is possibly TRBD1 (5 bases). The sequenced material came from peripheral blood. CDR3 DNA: TGTGCCAGCAGCCCTTTCCTCGGGGGCTCTGGAAACACCATATATTTT. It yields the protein CASSPFLGGSGNTIYF.